The 30 T cell receptor beta chains listed next were all sequenced from one sample in a study of shared clonotypes between healthy human individuals. The table came from immunoSEQ multiplex PCR; TCRdb's copy has only in-frame clones and leaves some out. Of 2 million to 2.5 million clones in the sample, 93% were seen once. Sequencing was carried out using naive CD4+ T cells from PBMCs. Subset noted: CD45RA+ positively selected. All receptors derive from a man aged 18 to 29 in good health. Some clones in this sample may be carry-over from other donors' samples.

The chain carries TRBV14 and TRBJ1-2; D possibly corresponds to TRBD1 (6 bases). Germline values: CDR1 SGHDN, CDR2 FVKESK. The V end was cut by 3 bases, the J end by 8 bases, with 16 bases between. The CDR3 has 14 amino acids. CDR3 sequence: CASSHRGPNDGYTF. In nucleotides, the CDR3 is TGTGCCAGCAGCCACAGGGGTCCCAATGACGGCTACACCTTC.

The genes are TRBV6-4 and TRBJ2-7, with TRBD1 identical over 8 bases. This CDR3 comprises 15 residues. The germline gives CDR1 MRHNA, CDR2 SNTAGT. The J segment lost 1 base and the V segment lost 4 bases, leaving 6 bases of the junction unmatched. In DNA, the CDR3 is TGTGCCAGCAGTGGACGACAGGGGCGGTCCTACGAGCAGTACTTC. Translated: CASSGRQGRSYEQYF.

Notes on this clone: Other DNA sequences in the same sample also yield this CDR3. The J gene is TRBJ1-1, the V gene TRBV18; a weak D match, TRBD1 (5 bases). Trimming left V 5 bases short and J 0 bases short, with 13 bases between. In germline, CDR1 is KGHSH, CDR2 LQKENI. The CDR3 is made up of 15 amino acids. CDR3 residues: CASSRGTGMNTEAFF. The CDR3 DNA reads TGTGCCAGCTCAAGAGGGACGGGGATGAACACTGAAGCTTTCTTT. Filled out from reference TRBV18 and TRBJ1-1, the complete variable domain reads NAGVMQNPRHLVRRRGQEARLRCSPMKGHSHVYWYRQLPEEGLKFMVYLQKENIIDESGMPKERFSAEFPKEGPSILRIQQVVRGDSAAYFCASSRGTGMNTEAFFGQGTRLTVV.

The chain has TRBV7-9 and TRBJ2-3; D is undetermined. Between the trimmed V and J ends, which lost 2 bases and 0 bases, there was a span of 9 bases. The CDR3 is 15 residues long. CDR1 is SEHNR, CDR2 FQNEAQ, per germline (reference sequence). The CDR3 DNA is TGTGCCAGCAGCTTATGGGCCAGTAGCACAGATACGCAGTATTTT. Its protein is CASSLWASSTDTQYF.

The chain carries TRBV27 and TRBJ2-5, with 7 bases fitting TRBD2. This CDR3 is 17 amino acids long. V was pared by 5 bases and J by 3 bases, with 15 bases of the junction left unmatched. The germline V gene has CDR1 MNHEY and CDR2 SMNVEV (reference sequence). CDR3 protein: CASSIYPRGSREETQYF. CDR3 nucleotide sequence: TGTGCCAGCAGTATCTACCCTCGCGGGAGTCGGGAAGAGACCCAGTACTTC.

The rearrangement uses TRBV6-5 and TRBJ2-7; D is perhaps TRBD1 (5 bases). Germline CDR1 reads MNHEY; CDR2 reads SVGAGI. Trimming pared 4 bases from V and 0 bases from J, leaving 13 bases between. This CDR3 is 15 amino acids long. The CDR3 DNA sequence: TGTGCCAGCAGTTCCCCTCAGGGTCACTCCTACGAGCAGTACTTC. This gives the protein CASSSPQGHSYEQYF.

The CDR3 coding sequence is TGTGCCAGCAGTTTGGGCCGTTGGGGATCTAATGAAAAACTGTTTTTT. Amino acid sequence: CASSLGRWGSNEKLFF. The V call is TRBV28, the J call TRBJ1-4; D is unclear. The CDR3 spans 16 residues. V was shortened by 3 bases and J by 3 bases, with 14 bases between the two germline ends. Germline lookup yields CDR1 MDHEN and CDR2 SYDVKM.

The rearrangement uses TRBV28 and TRBJ2-5; TRBD2 matches 10 bases. CDR1 is MDHEN, CDR2 SYDVKM, per germline. This CDR3 is 13 amino acids long. After removal of 8 bases from V and 2 bases from J, the junction contained 2 bases not matched to a gene. CDR3 in DNA: TGTGCCAGCGGAGCGGGAGGGCAAGAGACCCAGTACTTC. Residues: CASGAGGQETQYF.

The J gene is TRBJ2-3, the V gene TRBV5-1; 11 bases align to TRBD2. The CDR3 spans 16 residues. V lost 1 base to trimming and J lost 6 bases; unmatched junction nucleotides: 7. Germline values: CDR1 SGHRS, CDR2 YFSETQ. The CDR3 loop reads CASSLSLAGGGDTQYF. CDR3 in DNA: TGCGCCAGCAGCTTGTCATTAGCGGGAGGGGGTGATACGCAGTATTTT.

This chain links TRBV11-2 with TRBJ1-1; 10 bases line up with TRBD1. Germline CDR1 SGHAT, CDR2 FQNNGV. V shed 4 bases and J 5 bases; nucleotides not matched to a gene: 16. This CDR3 has 18 residues. For the CDR3, the DNA is TGTGCCAGCAGCTCGGACCGGGGATGGGACAGGGGCCTGACTGAAGCTTTCTTT. Amino acid sequence: CASSSDRGWDRGLTEAFF.

This chain uses TRBV6-1 with TRBJ2-5; D unclear. Germline values: CDR1 MNHNS, CDR2 SASEGT. The CDR3 extends over 15 amino acids. V lost 5 bases and J 2 bases, leaving 15 bases between the germline ends. This CDR3 reads CASSPGPLGQETQYF. CDR3 bases: TGTGCCAGCAGTCCCGGGCCGCTGGGTCAAGAGACCCAGTACTTC.

As regards this clone: Other DNA sequences in this sample translate to the same CDR3. The chain recombines TRBV2 with TRBJ2-5, with 7 bases identical to TRBD2. The CDR3 totals 14 residues. Unmatched junction bases numbered 8, after V lost 5 bases and J lost 5 bases. The V gene's germline CDR1 is SNHLY and CDR2 FYNNEI. CDR3 in DNA: TGTGCCAGCAGTCGTCGTCAGGGAGGGGAGACCCAGTACTTC. As protein: CASSRRQGGETQYF.

On this clone itself: Additional DNA sequences in this sample encode the identical CDR3. The V call is TRBV5-6, the J call TRBJ2-1; 7 bases are a match to TRBD1. Germline V gives CDR1 SGHDT, CDR2 YYEEEE. The V segment lost 2 bases and the J segment 0 bases; nucleotides outside the gene matches: 2. The CDR3 is 15 amino acids. The CDR3 coding sequence is TGTGCCAGCAGCTTCCGACAGGGCTCCTACAATGAGCAGTTCTTC. Its protein product is CASSFRQGSYNEQFF.

The V and J genes are TRBV5-1 and TRBJ1-4; D remains unclear. The germline CDR1 and CDR2 sequences are SGHRS and YFSETQ. V was clipped by 0 bases and J by 5 bases, with 8 bases between them. This CDR3 comprises 14 residues. As DNA, the CDR3 is TGCGCCAGCAGCTTGGCGGCAGTCAATGAAAAACTGTTTTTT. Translation: CASSLAAVNEKLFF. Supplemented by reference TRBV5-1 and TRBJ1-4, the full variable domain reads KAGVTQTPRYLIKTRGQQVTLSCSPISGHRSVSWYQQTPGQGLQFLFEYFSETQRNKGNFPGRFSGRQFSNSRSEMNVSTLELGDSALYLCASSLAAVNEKLFFGSGTQLSVL.

The CDR3 DNA sequence: TGTGCCAGCAGCCAAAGCAGGGGCGGTCAGCCCCAGCATTTT. It codes for CASSQSRGGQPQHF. The rearrangement uses TRBV7-2 and TRBJ1-5; possible D gene TRBD1, 6 bases. Trimming pared 5 bases from V and 6 bases from J, leaving 14 bases between. Germline loops: CDR1 SGHTA, CDR2 FQGNSA. This CDR3 contains 14 residues.

The V and J genes are TRBV2 and TRBJ2-1; D ambiguous. The V end lost 3 bases, the J end lost 4 bases, and 10 bases lay between the germline ends. This CDR3 has 14 residues. CDR1 is SNHLY, CDR2 FYNNEI, per germline. CDR3 residues: CASSDLAVYNEQFF. The CDR3 DNA is TGTGCCAGCAGTGATTTGGCGGTTTACAATGAGCAGTTCTTC.

V usage is TRBV11-2 and J usage is TRBJ2-3, with 8 bases that match TRBD1. J lost 3 bases, V lost 5 bases, and 10 bases had no gene match. Per the germline V gene, CDR1 is SGHAT and CDR2 is FQNNGV. There are 16 residues in the CDR3. The CDR3 DNA reads TGTGCCAGCAGCCGGACAGGGCGGTGGAGGACAGATACGCAGTATTTT. It encodes CASSRTGRWRTDTQYF.

The chain recombines TRBV6-6 with TRBJ1-1; TRBD1 matches at 8 bases. With V trimmed by 3 bases and J by 5 bases, 8 bases remained unmatched. Germline V gene sequence: CDR1 MNHNY, CDR2 SVGAGI (reference sequence). This CDR3 has 15 amino acids. The CDR3 is CASSYETGGITEAFF. The CDR3 DNA follows: TGTGCCAGCAGTTATGAAACAGGGGGGATAACTGAAGCTTTCTTT.

The chain recombines TRBV6-1 with TRBJ1-1, with unresolved D. Germline V gene data show CDR1 as MNHNS and CDR2 as SASEGT. V was pared by 6 bases and J by 4 bases, with 9 bases between. The CDR3 is 12 residues long. CDR3 loop: CASRRFPTEAFF. As DNA, the CDR3 is TGTGCCAGCAGGAGATTTCCCACTGAAGCTTTCTTT.

The chain couples TRBV7-2 to TRBJ1-1, with D unresolved. The CDR3 has 14 residues. CDR1 is SGHTA and CDR2 is FQGNSA in the germline V gene. With 1 base removed from V and 0 bases from J, the gap between germline ends came to 6 bases. CDR3 bases: TGTGCCAGCAGCTTAGGGGTCATGAACACTGAAGCTTTCTTT. It yields the protein CASSLGVMNTEAFF.

This clone has only one observation. CDR3: CASSKKQGAYNEQFF. Written as DNA, the CDR3 is TGTGCCAGCAGCAAAAAGCAGGGGGCCTACAATGAGCAGTTCTTC. The gene calls are TRBV5-8 and TRBJ2-1; 7 bases agree with TRBD1. The CDR3 runs 15 residues. Trimming took 4 bases from V and 2 from J; bases not matched to a gene: 6. Germline-derived CDR1 and CDR2 are SGHTS and YDEGEE.

This chain connects TRBV18 to TRBJ1-1; D is undetermined. Germline V gene data show CDR1 as KGHSH and CDR2 as LQKENI. V was trimmed by 0 bases and J by 1 base, leaving 9 bases between them. The CDR3 has 15 residues. This chain's CDR3 is CASSPPGSTNTEAFF. In nucleotides, the CDR3 is TGTGCCAGCTCACCACCGGGATCCACGAACACTGAAGCTTTCTTT. The full variable domain, with the rest looked up from reference TRBV18 and TRBJ1-1, is NAGVMQNPRHLVRRRGQEARLRCSPMKGHSHVYWYRQLPEEGLKFMVYLQKENIIDESGMPKERFSAEFPKEGPSILRIQQVVRGDSAAYFCASSPPGSTNTEAFFGQGTRLTVV.

This chain uses TRBV28 with TRBJ2-1; D remains unclear. The germline gives CDR1 MDHEN, CDR2 SYDVKM. Trimming shortened V by 6 bases and J by 2 bases, and 11 bases separated the two germline ends. CDR3 length: 14 amino acids. CDR3 nucleotide sequence: TGTGCCAGCAGGGTTATGGGGACCTACAATGAGCAGTTCTTC. The encoded protein is CASRVMGTYNEQFF.

On this clone itself: In the same sample, other DNA sequences code for this CDR3. V gene TRBV28 combines with J gene TRBJ2-2; D uncertain. Trimming left V 3 bases short and J 1 base short, with 0 bases between. This CDR3 is built from 12 residues. Germline CDR1 is MDHEN and CDR2 is SYDVKM. The chain's CDR3 is CASSLNTGELFF. CDR3 DNA sequence: TGTGCCAGCAGTTTGAACACCGGGGAGCTGTTTTTT.

This rearrangement joins TRBV19 to TRBJ2-1; unclear D gene. With 0 bases removed from V and 4 bases from J, the gap between germline ends came to 10 bases. The germline V gene encodes CDR1 LNHDA and CDR2 SQIVND (reference sequence). This CDR3 comprises 15 residues. The CDR3 protein is CASSIDRLAYNEQFF. CDR3 coding DNA: TGTGCCAGTAGTATAGATCGTCTGGCATACAATGAGCAGTTCTTC. Supplemented by reference TRBV19 and TRBJ2-1, the full variable domain reads DGGITQSPKYLFRKEGQNVTLSCEQNLNHDAMYWYRQDPGQGLRLIYYSQIVNDFQKGDIAEGYSVSREKKESFPLTVTSAQKNPTAFYLCASSIDRLAYNEQFFGPGTRLTVL.

CDR3 amino acids: CASNPKGTASYEQYF. The DNA of the CDR3 is TGTGCCAGCAACCCGAAAGGGACGGCATCCTACGAGCAGTACTTC. J is TRBJ2-7 and V is TRBV27; D may correspond to TRBD1 or TRBD2 (5 bases each). Germline assignment: CDR1 MNHEY and CDR2 SMNVEV (reference sequence). The V end was cut by 7 bases, the J end by 1 base, with 17 bases between. The CDR3 has 15 residues.

V and J are TRBV6-6 and TRBJ1-4; D might be TRBD1 (6 bases). The germline V gene encodes CDR1 MNHNY and CDR2 SVGAGI (reference sequence). The CDR3 runs 12 residues. V dropped 5 bases and J dropped 8 bases, with 9 bases sitting between them. CDR3 coding DNA: TGTGCCAGCAGTGGGGGCCGAGAAAAACTGTTTTTT. Residues: CASSGGREKLFF.

The chain carries TRBV18 and TRBJ1-1, with D unresolved. Per the germline V gene, CDR1 is KGHSH and CDR2 is LQKENI. The CDR3 sequence is 17 residues long. Trimming pared 1 base from V and 3 bases from J, leaving 18 bases between. DNA of the CDR3: TGTGCCAGCTCACCACTGCTAGGCCTTCAAAAGGACACTGAAGCTTTCTTT. It specifies CASSPLLGLQKDTEAFF.

This clone appeared once. The chain uses TRBV7-6 and TRBJ2-1; possibly TRBD2 for D (5 bases). Germline CDR1 and CDR2: SGHVS and FNYEAQ. The CDR3 spans 13 residues. The germline V and J ends were trimmed by 2 bases and 8 bases, with 10 bases remaining between them. CDR3 nucleotides: TGTGCCAGCAGCTTAATGAAGGGAGATGAGCAGTTCTTC. Residues: CASSLMKGDEQFF.

The V gene is TRBV10-3, the J gene TRBJ2-1; perhaps TRBD1 as D (5 bases). Trimming left V 3 bases short and J 5 bases short, with 14 bases between. The germline gives CDR1 ENHRY, CDR2 SYGVKD. There are 15 residues in the CDR3. This chain's CDR3 is CAISEWVGLNNEQFF. Written as DNA, the CDR3 is TGTGCCATCAGTGAATGGGTGGGGCTGAACAATGAGCAGTTCTTC.